Listed below are T cell receptor beta chains from one sample, sequenced in a study of blood T cell repertoires in COVID-19. Assay: immunoSEQ multiplex PCR; the TCRdb copy retains only in-frame clones and omits some. The sample yields hundreds of thousands of clones, under 90% seen once. The sequencing input was PBMCs or T cells enriched from blood (not recorded which). Receptors originate from a woman aged 45 to 65 who had been exposed to COVID-19. CDR3s include the opening cysteine and the closing phenylalanine or tryptophan. Fields, in order: CDR3 DNA, CDR3 protein, clone size, V gene, J gene, D gene. The D gene is left open where the match is weak. Some rows have no size entry. The others give once, few or many, or a class for an expanded clone.

DNA: TGCGCCAGCAGCTACAGCTGGGAAAAACTGTTTTTT; CDR3: CASSYSWEKLFF; size: NA; V: TRBV5-1; J: TRBJ1-4; D: NA
DNA: TGCGCCAGCAGCAATAGGGACTTCTCCTACGAGCAGTACTTC; CDR3: CASSNRDFSYEQYF; size: NA; V: TRBV5-1; J: TRBJ2-7; D: NA
DNA: TGTGCCAGCAGTGGAGCAGGCGGGGCAAAACTGTTTTTT; CDR3: CASSGAGGAKLFF; size: NA; V: TRBV2; J: TRBJ1-4; D: NA
DNA: TGCAGCATTAGCACCGGGACAGGAAGCGAGCAGTACTTC; CDR3: CSISTGTGSEQYF; size: once; V: TRBV29-1; J: TRBJ2-7; D: TRBD1
DNA: TGTGCCAGCAGCCTACCCAATGAGCAGTTCTTC; CDR3: CASSLPNEQFF; size: NA; V: TRBV11-2; J: TRBJ2-1; D: NA
DNA: TGTGCCAGCAGCCAAGTCCCGGGACAGGGGTACGAGCAGTACTTC; CDR3: CASSQVPGQGYEQYF; size: NA; V: TRBV3-1/TRBV3-2; J: TRBJ2-7; D: TRBD1
DNA: TGCAGCGTTTCCCGATCAGGGAACACCGGGGAGCTGTTTTTT; CDR3: CSVSRSGNTGELFF; size: once; V: TRBV29-1; J: TRBJ2-2; D: NA
DNA: TGTGCCTTCCCCGGGTCTTCCTCAACCGGCTACACCTTC; CDR3: CAFPGSSSTGYTF; size: NA; V: TRBV2; J: TRBJ1-2; D: NA
DNA: TGTGCCAGCAGCTTCCGCGGGGTGGAGGATACGCAGTATTTT; CDR3: CASSFRGVEDTQYF; size: NA; V: TRBV5-4; J: TRBJ2-3; D: NA
DNA: TGTGCCAGCAGAACCGGACTGCTGAACACTGAAGCTTTCTTT; CDR3: CASRTGLLNTEAFF; size: NA; V: TRBV27; J: TRBJ1-1; D: NA
DNA: TGTGCCAGCAGTGTATCCGGGACATCATATGGCTACACCTTC; CDR3: CASSVSGTSYGYTF; size: NA; V: TRBV25-1; J: TRBJ1-2; D: NA
DNA: TGTGCCAGCAGCCCATGGCCGTTCAGGGGGGAGCTGTTTTTT; CDR3: CASSPWPFRGELFF; size: NA; V: TRBV3-1/TRBV3-2; J: TRBJ2-2; D: NA
DNA: TGTGCCAGCAGCCAAGGGGCCCGTGGTTCGGGCAGGGGGCTTGACACTGAAGCTTTCTTT; CDR3: CASSQGARGSGRGLDTEAFF; size: NA; V: TRBV4-2; J: TRBJ1-1; D: TRBD1
DNA: TGTGCCAGCGAAAAGAGGACGCGGGGAGAAAAACTGTTTTTT; CDR3: CASEKRTRGEKLFF; size: NA; V: TRBV28; J: TRBJ1-4; D: NA
DNA: TGTGCCAGCAGCCAAGATTCGCGAGCCCTAGCCCGGGAGACCCAGTACTTC; CDR3: CASSQDSRALARETQYF; size: NA; V: TRBV4-2; J: TRBJ2-5; D: NA
DNA: TGTGCCAGCAGCATCATTCGGGACAGGGAAAAGTCTGGCTACACCTTC; CDR3: CASSIIRDREKSGYTF; size: NA; V: TRBV5-6; J: TRBJ1-2; D: TRBD1
DNA: TGTGCCAGCAGTGATGGGGGGGCCCTGAGGACTGAAGCTTTCTTT; CDR3: CASSDGGALRTEAFF; size: NA; V: TRBV2; J: TRBJ1-1; D: NA
DNA: TGTGCTAGCAGCTTAGCGCCCGGGTTGGGAGAGACCCAGTACTTC; CDR3: CASSLAPGLGETQYF; size: NA; V: TRBV7-7; J: TRBJ2-5; D: NA
DNA: TGTGCCACCCGTCCCGGGACAGGGGAAGAGACCCAGTACTTC; CDR3: CATRPGTGEETQYF; size: NA; V: TRBV2; J: TRBJ2-5; D: TRBD1
DNA: TGTGCCATCAGTACGGACCAAGGGCGGGACGATACGCAGTATTTT; CDR3: CAISTDQGRDDTQYF; size: NA; V: TRBV10-3; J: TRBJ2-3; D: NA
DNA: TGTGCCAGCAGCTTAGGACTCCGCACAGATACGCAGTATTTT; CDR3: CASSLGLRTDTQYF; size: NA; V: TRBV7-8; J: TRBJ2-3; D: NA
DNA: TGTGCCAGCAGTTTATCGACGGGGGAGGCGGAGACCCAGTACTTC; CDR3: CASSLSTGEAETQYF; size: NA; V: TRBV27; J: TRBJ2-5; D: NA
DNA: TGCGCCAGCAGTCAATCGGCTCGCAGGGGGAAAATTAAGAATCAGCCCCAGCATTTT; CDR3: CASSQSARRGKIKNQPQHF; size: NA; V: TRBV23-1; J: TRBJ1-5; D: TRBD1
DNA: TGTGCCAGCAGCCCCCTTAGCCCGACAGGGTACGGCGGGGAGCTGTTTTTT; CDR3: CASSPLSPTGYGGELFF; size: NA; V: TRBV7-9; J: TRBJ2-2; D: TRBD1
DNA: TGTGCCAGCAGTTACCGAGGAACAACTAATGAAAAACTGTTTTTT; CDR3: CASSYRGTTNEKLFF; size: NA; V: TRBV6-2/TRBV6-3; J: TRBJ1-4; D: NA
DNA: TGTGCCAGCAGCTTATTGTTCGGGGGGCTCTCATACAATGAGCAGTTCTTC; CDR3: CASSLLFGGLSYNEQFF; size: NA; V: TRBV7-9; J: TRBJ2-1; D: NA
DNA: TGTGCCAGTAGAAACTTAGGGGGTTCCTATGGCTACACCTTC; CDR3: CASRNLGGSYGYTF; size: NA; V: TRBV19; J: TRBJ1-2; D: NA
DNA: TGTGCCAGCAGTTCAGGATTGGGGGCTACTAATGAAAAACTGTTTTTT; CDR3: CASSSGLGATNEKLFF; size: NA; V: TRBV7-6; J: TRBJ1-4; D: NA
DNA: TGTGCCAGCAGCTTAGGGCAGATCTCCTACGAGCAGTACTTC; CDR3: CASSLGQISYEQYF; size: NA; V: TRBV7-2; J: TRBJ2-7; D: NA
DNA: TGTGCCAGCAGCTTACCGGGACAACAAGAGACCCAGTACTTC; CDR3: CASSLPGQQETQYF; size: NA; V: TRBV11-3; J: TRBJ2-5; D: NA
DNA: TGTGCCAGTAGTATCCTCCCGGGACAGGGCTACGAGCAGTACTTC; CDR3: CASSILPGQGYEQYF; size: once; V: TRBV19; J: TRBJ2-7; D: TRBD1
DNA: TGTGCCAGCAGCTTAGGGCAGGGGGTGTGGGATACGCAGTATTTT; CDR3: CASSLGQGVWDTQYF; size: NA; V: TRBV7-2; J: TRBJ2-3; D: TRBD1
DNA: TGTGCCAGCAGTATAAGGTGGGGAGGCAATCAGCCCCAGCATTTT; CDR3: CASSIRWGGNQPQHF; size: NA; V: TRBV27; J: TRBJ1-5; D: NA
DNA: TGCGCCAGCAGCTGGTCGGGAGGGAACTCCTACGAGCAGTACTTC; CDR3: CASSWSGGNSYEQYF; size: NA; V: TRBV5-1; J: TRBJ2-7; D: TRBD2
DNA: TGTGCCAGCGGACAGGGCAAGCAACAAACCTACGAGCAGTACTTC; CDR3: CASGQGKQQTYEQYF; size: NA; V: TRBV6-5; J: TRBJ2-7; D: TRBD1
DNA: TGTGCCAGCAGCTTATTCACGGGAAACACTGAAGCTTTCTTT; CDR3: CASSLFTGNTEAFF; size: once; V: TRBV11-2; J: TRBJ1-1; D: NA
DNA: TGTGCCAGCTCACCACCGAGCAGGGTCTCCTACGAGCAGTACTTC; CDR3: CASSPPSRVSYEQYF; size: NA; V: TRBV18; J: TRBJ2-7; D: NA
DNA: TGTGCCAGCGGGGGACGGGACAGACAGGGTTCACCCCTCCACTTT; CDR3: CASGGRDRQGSPLHF; size: NA; V: TRBV2; J: TRBJ1-6; D: TRBD1
DNA: TGTGCCAGCAGTCGGGACAGGGGCTACGAGCAGTACTTC; CDR3: CASSRDRGYEQYF; size: NA; V: TRBV28; J: TRBJ2-7; D: TRBD1
DNA: TGTGCCAGCGGGGGGGACCTGGGGGGACAAGCGAATTCACCCCTCCACTTT; CDR3: CASGGDLGGQANSPLHF; size: few; V: TRBV2; J: TRBJ1-6; D: NA
DNA: TGTGCCACCAGCAGTCGAGAGGGAAATGAGCAGTTCTTC; CDR3: CATSSREGNEQFF; size: NA; V: TRBV15; J: TRBJ2-1; D: NA
DNA: TGTGCCAGCAGTTTTCCCAGGGACTATGGCTACACCTTC; CDR3: CASSFPRDYGYTF; size: NA; V: TRBV28; J: TRBJ1-2; D: NA
DNA: TGTGCCAGCAGCGGGGACTTGTTTGAGCAGTTCTTC; CDR3: CASSGDLFEQFF; size: NA; V: TRBV9; J: TRBJ2-1; D: NA
DNA: TGTGCCAGCAGTACCGATACAGAAAACTATGGCTACACCTTC; CDR3: CASSTDTENYGYTF; size: NA; V: TRBV28; J: TRBJ1-2; D: NA
DNA: TGTGCCAGCAGCCAAGGGACAGCTACTGAAGCTTTCTTT; CDR3: CASSQGTATEAFF; size: NA; V: TRBV3-1/TRBV3-2; J: TRBJ1-1; D: NA
DNA: TGTGCCAGCAGTAAAACCGGGACACCCCTTTACAATGAGCAGTTCTTC; CDR3: CASSKTGTPLYNEQFF; size: NA; V: TRBV27; J: TRBJ2-1; D: NA
DNA: TGTGCCAGTAGTACCTTGGACAGGGGTGGCAATCAGCCCCAGCATTTT; CDR3: CASSTLDRGGNQPQHF; size: few; V: TRBV19; J: TRBJ1-5; D: TRBD1
DNA: TGTGCCATCAGTGAATCCGGCGGAACAGGACAGGGAAATGAGCAGTTCTTC; CDR3: CAISESGGTGQGNEQFF; size: NA; V: TRBV10-3; J: TRBJ2-1; D: TRBD1
DNA: TGTGCCACCAGCAGCGAGGGAACCTATAATTCACCCCTCCACTTT; CDR3: CATSSEGTYNSPLHF; size: NA; V: TRBV15; J: TRBJ1-6; D: NA
DNA: TGTGCCAGCAGCTTAGCGGGGCAGAGCTCTGGAAACACCATATATTTT; CDR3: CASSLAGQSSGNTIYF; size: NA; V: TRBV7-9; J: TRBJ1-3; D: NA
DNA: TGTGCCAGCACCGGGGACAGAGACTTGTTTAGGACTGAAGCTTTCTTT; CDR3: CASTGDRDLFRTEAFF; size: NA; V: TRBV27; J: TRBJ1-1; D: TRBD1
DNA: TGTGCCAGCAGTCGACCCGACAGGGGAAACGAAAAACTGTTTTTT; CDR3: CASSRPDRGNEKLFF; size: NA; V: TRBV28; J: TRBJ1-4; D: TRBD1
DNA: TGTGCCAGCAGCCAATGGCGGGTAAATGAGCAGTTCTTC; CDR3: CASSQWRVNEQFF; size: NA; V: TRBV14; J: TRBJ2-1; D: NA
DNA: TGTGCCAGCCAGGGTGAGTACCAAGAGACCCAGTACTTC; CDR3: CASQGEYQETQYF; size: NA; V: TRBV6-7; J: TRBJ2-5; D: NA
DNA: TGTGCCAGCAGCACGGACAGGGGGCTTGGCAATCAGCCCCAGCATTTT; CDR3: CASSTDRGLGNQPQHF; size: NA; V: TRBV7-8; J: TRBJ1-5; D: TRBD1